This T cell receptor (beta chain) was recovered during a study of human T cells and chemical hapten exposure. Points from the study as a whole: TCRs at a frequency above 1 in 1000 stayed unchanged with DPC sensitization. Significantly greater numbers of large CDR3 similarity clusters came from expanded TCRs than from controls.

Trimming left V 2 bases short and J 10 bases short, with 18 bases between. The CDR3 extends over 16 amino acids. CDR1 and CDR2 from the germline V gene are LGHDT and YNNKEL (reference sequence). Documented time point: pre-sensitization, week 0. Treatment defined: therapeutic diphenylcyclopropenone sensitization with weekly scalp DPC. Individual cDNA molecules received unique molecular identifiers in the library. TCRdb re-derived calls from the RACE reads in MiXCR, one entry per CDR3 protein. The table includes 99,000 or so distinct CDR3 sequences, roughly a tenth detected once. This clonotype was seen just once. Its target is unknown.

This TCR was sampled from a woman aged 60 to 75 with alopecia areata. Some clones in this sample may be carry-over from other donors' samples. This chain connects TRBV3-1 to TRBJ1-6; weak D call: TRBD1 (6 bases). Sequencing was performed on whole blood, taken in connection with sensitization to the hapten diphenylcyclopropenone (DPC). CDR3 bases: TGTGCCAGCAGCCAATCGGGTGGGGGGGCTCGATCACCCCTCCACTTT. Amino acid sequence: CASSQSGGGARSPLHF.